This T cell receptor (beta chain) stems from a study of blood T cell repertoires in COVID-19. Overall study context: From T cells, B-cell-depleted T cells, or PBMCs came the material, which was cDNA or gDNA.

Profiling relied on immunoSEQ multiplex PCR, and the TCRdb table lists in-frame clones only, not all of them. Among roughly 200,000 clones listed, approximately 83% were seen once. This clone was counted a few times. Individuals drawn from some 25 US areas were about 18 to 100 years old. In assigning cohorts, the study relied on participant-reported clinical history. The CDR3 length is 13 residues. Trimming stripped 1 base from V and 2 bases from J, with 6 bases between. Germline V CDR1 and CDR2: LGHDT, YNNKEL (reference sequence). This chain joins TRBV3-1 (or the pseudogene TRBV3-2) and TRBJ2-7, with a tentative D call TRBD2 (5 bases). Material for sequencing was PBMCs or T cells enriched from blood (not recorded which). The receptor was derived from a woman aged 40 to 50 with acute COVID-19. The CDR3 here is CASSQGSAYEQYF. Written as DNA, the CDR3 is TGTGCCAGCAGCCAAGGTAGCGCCTACGAGCAGTACTTC.